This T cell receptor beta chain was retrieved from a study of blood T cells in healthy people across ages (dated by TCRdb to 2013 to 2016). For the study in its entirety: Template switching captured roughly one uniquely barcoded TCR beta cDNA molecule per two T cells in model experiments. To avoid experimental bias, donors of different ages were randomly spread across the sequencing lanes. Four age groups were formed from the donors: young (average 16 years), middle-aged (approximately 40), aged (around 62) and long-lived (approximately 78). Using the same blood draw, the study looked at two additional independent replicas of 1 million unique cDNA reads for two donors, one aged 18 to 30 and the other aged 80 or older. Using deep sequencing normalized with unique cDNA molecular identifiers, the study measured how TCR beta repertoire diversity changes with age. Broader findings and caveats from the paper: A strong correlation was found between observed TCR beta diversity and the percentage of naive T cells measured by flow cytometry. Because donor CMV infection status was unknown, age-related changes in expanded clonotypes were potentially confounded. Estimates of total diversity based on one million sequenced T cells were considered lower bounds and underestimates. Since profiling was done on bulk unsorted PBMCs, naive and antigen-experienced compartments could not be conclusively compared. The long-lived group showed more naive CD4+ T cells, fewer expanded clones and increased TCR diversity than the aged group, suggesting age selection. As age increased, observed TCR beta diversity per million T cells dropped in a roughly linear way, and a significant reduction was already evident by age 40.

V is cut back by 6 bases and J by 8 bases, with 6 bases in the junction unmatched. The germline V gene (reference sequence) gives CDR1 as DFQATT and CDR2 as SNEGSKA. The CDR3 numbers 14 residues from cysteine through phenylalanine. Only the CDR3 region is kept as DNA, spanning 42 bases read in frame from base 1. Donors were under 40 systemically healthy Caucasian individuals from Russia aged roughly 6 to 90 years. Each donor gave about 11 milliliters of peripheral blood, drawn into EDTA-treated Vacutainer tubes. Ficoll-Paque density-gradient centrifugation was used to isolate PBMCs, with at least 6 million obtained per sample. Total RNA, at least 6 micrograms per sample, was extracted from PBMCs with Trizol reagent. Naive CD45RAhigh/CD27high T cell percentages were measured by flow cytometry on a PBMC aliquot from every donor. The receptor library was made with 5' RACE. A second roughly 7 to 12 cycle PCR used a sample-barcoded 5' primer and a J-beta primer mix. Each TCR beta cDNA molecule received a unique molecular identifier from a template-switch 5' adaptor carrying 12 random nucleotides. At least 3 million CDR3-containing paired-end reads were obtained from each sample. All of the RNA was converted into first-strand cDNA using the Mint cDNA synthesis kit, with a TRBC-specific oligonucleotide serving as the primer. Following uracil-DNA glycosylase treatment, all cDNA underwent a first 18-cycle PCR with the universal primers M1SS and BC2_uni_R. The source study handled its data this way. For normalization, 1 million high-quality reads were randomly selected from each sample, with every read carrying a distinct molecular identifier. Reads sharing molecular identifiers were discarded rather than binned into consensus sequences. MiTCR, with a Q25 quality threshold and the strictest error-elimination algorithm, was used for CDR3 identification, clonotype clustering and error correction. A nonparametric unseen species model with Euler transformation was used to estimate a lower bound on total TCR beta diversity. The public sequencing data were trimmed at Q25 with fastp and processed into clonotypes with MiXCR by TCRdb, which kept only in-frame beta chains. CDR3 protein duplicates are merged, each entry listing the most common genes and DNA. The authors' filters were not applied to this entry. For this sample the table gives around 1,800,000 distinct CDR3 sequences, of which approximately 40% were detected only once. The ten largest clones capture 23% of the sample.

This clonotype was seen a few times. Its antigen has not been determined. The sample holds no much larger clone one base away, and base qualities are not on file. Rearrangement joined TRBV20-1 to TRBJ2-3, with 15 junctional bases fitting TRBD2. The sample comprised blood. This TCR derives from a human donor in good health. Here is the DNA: TGCAGTGCCCCTGGACTAGCGGGGGGGAGTACGCAGTATTTT. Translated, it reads CSAPGLAGGSTQYF.